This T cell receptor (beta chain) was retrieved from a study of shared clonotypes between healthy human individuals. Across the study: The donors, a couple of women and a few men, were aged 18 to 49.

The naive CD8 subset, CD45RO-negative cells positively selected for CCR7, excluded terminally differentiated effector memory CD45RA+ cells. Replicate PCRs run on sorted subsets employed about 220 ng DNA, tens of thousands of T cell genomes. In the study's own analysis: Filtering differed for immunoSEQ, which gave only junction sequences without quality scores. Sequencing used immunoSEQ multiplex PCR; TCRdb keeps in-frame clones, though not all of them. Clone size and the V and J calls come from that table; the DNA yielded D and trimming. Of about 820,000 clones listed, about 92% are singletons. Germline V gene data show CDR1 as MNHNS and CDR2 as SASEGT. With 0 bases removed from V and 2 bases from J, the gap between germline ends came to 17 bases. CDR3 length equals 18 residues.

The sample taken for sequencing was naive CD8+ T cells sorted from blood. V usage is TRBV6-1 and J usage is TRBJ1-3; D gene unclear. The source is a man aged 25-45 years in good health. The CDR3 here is CASSEAAPGPSAGNTIYF. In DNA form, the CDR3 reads TGTGCCAGCAGTGAAGCGGCCCCGGGCCCATCGGCTGGAAACACCATATATTTT.